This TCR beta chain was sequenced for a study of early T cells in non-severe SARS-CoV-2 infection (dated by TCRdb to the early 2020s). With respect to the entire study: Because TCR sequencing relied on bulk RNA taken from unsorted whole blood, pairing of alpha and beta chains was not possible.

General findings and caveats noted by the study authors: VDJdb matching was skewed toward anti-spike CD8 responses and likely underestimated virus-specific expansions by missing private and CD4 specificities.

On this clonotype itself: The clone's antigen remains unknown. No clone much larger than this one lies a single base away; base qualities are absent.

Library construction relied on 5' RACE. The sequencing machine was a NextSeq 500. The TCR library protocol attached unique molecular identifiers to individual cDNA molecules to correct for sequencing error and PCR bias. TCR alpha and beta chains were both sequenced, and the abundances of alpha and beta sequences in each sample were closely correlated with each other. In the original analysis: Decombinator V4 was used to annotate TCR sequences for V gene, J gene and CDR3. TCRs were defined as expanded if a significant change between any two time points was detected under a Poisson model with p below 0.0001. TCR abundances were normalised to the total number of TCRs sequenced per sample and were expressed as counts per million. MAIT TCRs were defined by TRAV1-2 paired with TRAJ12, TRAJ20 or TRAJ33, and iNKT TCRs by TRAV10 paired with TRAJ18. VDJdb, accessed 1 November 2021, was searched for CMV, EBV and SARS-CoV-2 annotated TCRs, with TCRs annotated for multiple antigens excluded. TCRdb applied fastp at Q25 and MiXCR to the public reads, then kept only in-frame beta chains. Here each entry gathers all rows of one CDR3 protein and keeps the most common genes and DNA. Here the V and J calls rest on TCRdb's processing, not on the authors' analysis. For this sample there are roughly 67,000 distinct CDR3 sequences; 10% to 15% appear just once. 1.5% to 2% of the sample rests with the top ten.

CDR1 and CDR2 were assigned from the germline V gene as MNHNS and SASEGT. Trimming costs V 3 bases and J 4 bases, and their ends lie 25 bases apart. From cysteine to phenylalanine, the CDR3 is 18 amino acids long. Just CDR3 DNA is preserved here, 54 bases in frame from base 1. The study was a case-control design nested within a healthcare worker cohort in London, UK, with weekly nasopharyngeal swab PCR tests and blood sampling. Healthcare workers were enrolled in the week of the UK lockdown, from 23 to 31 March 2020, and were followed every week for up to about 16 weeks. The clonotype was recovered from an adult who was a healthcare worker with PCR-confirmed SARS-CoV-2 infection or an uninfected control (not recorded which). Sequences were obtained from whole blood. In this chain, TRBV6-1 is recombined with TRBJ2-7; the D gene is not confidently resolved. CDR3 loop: CASSDHRDPRPGGYEQYF. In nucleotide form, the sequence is TGTGCCAGCAGTGACCATCGAGATCCCAGGCCGGGCGGTTACGAGCAGTACTTC.